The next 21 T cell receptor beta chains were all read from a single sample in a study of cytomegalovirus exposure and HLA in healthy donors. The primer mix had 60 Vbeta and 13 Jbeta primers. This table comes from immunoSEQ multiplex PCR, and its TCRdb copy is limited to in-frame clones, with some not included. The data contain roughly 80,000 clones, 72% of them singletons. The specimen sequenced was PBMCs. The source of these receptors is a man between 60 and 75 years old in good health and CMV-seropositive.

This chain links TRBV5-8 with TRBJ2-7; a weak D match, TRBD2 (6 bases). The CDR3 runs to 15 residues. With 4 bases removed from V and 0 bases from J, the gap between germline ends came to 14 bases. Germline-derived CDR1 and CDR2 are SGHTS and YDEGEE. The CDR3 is CASSRGLTSSYEQYF. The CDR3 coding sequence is TGTGCCAGCAGCCGGGGACTTACGAGCTCCTACGAGCAGTACTTC.

The CDR3, as DNA: TGTGCCAGCAGCGAGGGACAGGGTAGGTACGAGCAGTACTTC. Amino acid sequence: CASSEGQGRYEQYF. The chain is built from TRBV5-4 and TRBJ2-7, with TRBD1 matching 9 bases. Germline trimming cut 4 bases from V and 4 bases from J; bases unmatched to any gene: 6. From germline, CDR1 is SGHNT and CDR2 YYREEE (reference sequence). The CDR3 is 14 amino acids.

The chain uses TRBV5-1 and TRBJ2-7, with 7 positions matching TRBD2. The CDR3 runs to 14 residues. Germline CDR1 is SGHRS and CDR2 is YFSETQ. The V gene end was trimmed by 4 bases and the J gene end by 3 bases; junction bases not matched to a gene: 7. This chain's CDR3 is CASSAGVLNYEQYF. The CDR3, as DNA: TGCGCCAGCAGCGCGGGGGTTTTGAACTACGAGCAGTACTTC.

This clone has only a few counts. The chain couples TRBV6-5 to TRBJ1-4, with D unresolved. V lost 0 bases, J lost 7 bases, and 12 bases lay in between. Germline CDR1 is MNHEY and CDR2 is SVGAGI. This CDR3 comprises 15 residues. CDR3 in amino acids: CASSYSVRGSEKLFF. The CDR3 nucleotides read TGTGCCAGCAGTTACTCGGTTAGAGGGAGTGAAAAACTGTTTTTT.

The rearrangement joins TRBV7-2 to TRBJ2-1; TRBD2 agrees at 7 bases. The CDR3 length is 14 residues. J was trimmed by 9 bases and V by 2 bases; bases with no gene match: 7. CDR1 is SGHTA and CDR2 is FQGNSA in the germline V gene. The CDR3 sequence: CASSLWGRAIEQFF. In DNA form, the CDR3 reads TGTGCCAGCAGCTTATGGGGGAGGGCCATTGAGCAGTTCTTC.

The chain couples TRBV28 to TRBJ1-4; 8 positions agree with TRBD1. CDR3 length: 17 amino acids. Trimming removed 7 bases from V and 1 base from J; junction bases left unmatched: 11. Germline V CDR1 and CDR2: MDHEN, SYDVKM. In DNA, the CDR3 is TGTGCCAGCAACGGGGCAGGGGGCCTGGGAACTAATGAAAAACTGTTTTTT. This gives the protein CASNGAGGLGTNEKLFF.

CDR3 DNA: TGTGCCACCTTTACAACCTCCTACGAGCAGTACTTC. Translating it yields CATFTTSYEQYF. The chain is built from TRBV28 and TRBJ2-7; no reliable D call. Deletions cut 10 bases from V and 0 bases from J, with 10 bases between. CDR3 size: 12 residues. Germline V gives CDR1 MDHEN, CDR2 SYDVKM.

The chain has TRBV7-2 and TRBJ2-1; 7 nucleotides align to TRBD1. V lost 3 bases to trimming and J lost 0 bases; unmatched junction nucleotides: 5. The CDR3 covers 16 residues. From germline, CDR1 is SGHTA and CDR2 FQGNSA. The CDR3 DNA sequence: TGTGCCAGCAGCTTGACGGGACAGATCTCCTACAATGAGCAGTTCTTC. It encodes CASSLTGQISYNEQFF. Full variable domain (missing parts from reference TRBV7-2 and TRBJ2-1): GAGVSQSPSNKVTEKGKDVELRCDPISGHTALYWYRQSLGQGLEFLIYFQGNSAPDKSGLPSDRFSAERTGGSVSTLTIQRTQQEDSAVYLCASSLTGQISYNEQFFGPGTRLTVL.

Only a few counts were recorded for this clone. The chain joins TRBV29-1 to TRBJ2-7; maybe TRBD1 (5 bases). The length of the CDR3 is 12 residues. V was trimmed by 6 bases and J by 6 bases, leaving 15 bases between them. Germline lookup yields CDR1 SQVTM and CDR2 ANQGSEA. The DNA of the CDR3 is TGCAGCGTCGGTTCCCAGGGATCCGAGCAGTACTTC. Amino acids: CSVGSQGSEQYF.

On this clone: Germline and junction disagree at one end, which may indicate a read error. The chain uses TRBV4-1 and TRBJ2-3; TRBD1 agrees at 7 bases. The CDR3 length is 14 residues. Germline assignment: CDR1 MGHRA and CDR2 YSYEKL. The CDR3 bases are TGCGTCAGCAGCCAAGGGGGCGACACAGATACGCAGTATTTT. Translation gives CVSSQGGDTDTQYF.

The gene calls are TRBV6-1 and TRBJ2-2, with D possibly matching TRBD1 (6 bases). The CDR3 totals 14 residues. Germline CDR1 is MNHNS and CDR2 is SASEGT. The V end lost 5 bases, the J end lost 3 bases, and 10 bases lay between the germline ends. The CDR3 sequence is CASSWGLHTGELFF. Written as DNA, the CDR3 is TGTGCCAGCAGTTGGGGGCTACACACCGGGGAGCTGTTTTTT.

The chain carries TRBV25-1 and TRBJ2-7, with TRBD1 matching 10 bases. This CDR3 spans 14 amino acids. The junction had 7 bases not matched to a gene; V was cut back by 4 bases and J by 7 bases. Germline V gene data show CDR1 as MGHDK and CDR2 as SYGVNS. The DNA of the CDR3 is TGTGCCAGCAGTGCCCGACAGGGGGCGGGGGAGCAGTACTTC. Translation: CASSARQGAGEQYF.

CDR3 region: CASSVAPLRFSGANVLTF. CDR3 sequence (DNA): TGTGCCAGCAGCGTAGCCCCCCTACGGTTCTCTGGGGCCAACGTCCTGACTTTC. J is TRBJ2-6 and V is TRBV9; D unresolved. The V gene lost 0 bases and the J gene lost 0 bases, with 13 bases spanning the gap. The CDR3 is made up of 18 amino acids. Looked up from germline, CDR1 is SGDLS and CDR2 is YYNGEE.

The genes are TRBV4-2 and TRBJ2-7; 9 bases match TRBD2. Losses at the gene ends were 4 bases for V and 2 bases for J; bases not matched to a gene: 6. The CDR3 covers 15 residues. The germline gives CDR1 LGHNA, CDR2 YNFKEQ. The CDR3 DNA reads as TGTGCCAGCAGCCTATTAGCGGGGGTCACCTACGAGCAGTACTTC. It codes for CASSLLAGVTYEQYF.

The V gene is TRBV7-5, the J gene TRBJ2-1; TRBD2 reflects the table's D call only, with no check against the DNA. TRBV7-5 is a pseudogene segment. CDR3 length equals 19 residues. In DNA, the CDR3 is TGTGCCAGAAGCTTAGCGATCCTATCCCGGGAGGGTTGTTACAATGAGCAGTTCTTC. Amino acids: CARSLAILSREGCYNEQFF.

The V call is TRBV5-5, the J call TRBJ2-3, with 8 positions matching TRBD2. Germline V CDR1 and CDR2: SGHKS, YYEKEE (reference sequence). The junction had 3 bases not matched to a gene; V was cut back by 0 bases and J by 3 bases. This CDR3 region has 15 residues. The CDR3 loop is CASSLVASGTDTQYF. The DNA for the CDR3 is TGTGCCAGCAGCTTGGTTGCTAGCGGGACAGATACGCAGTATTTT. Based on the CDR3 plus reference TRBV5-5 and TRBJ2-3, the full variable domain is DAGVTQSPTHLIKTRGQQVTLRCSPISGHKSVSWYQQVLGQGPQFIFQYYEKEERGRGNFPDRFSARQFPNYSSELNVNALLLGDSALYLCASSLVASGTDTQYFGPGTRLTVL.

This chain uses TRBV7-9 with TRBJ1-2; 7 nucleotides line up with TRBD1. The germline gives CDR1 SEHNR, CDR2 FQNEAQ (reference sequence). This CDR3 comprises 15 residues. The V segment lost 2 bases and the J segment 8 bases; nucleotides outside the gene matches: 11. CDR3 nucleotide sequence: TGTGCCAGCAGCTTATTTGGAGGGGGCGACGGAGGCTACACCTTC. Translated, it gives CASSLFGGGDGGYTF.

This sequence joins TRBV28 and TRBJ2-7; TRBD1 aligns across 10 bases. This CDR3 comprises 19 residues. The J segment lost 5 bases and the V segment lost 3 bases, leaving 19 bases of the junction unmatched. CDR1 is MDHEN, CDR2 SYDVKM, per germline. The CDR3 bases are TGTGCCAGCAGTTTCCACCGTACCGGGACAGGGGAGTACCTGAACGAGCAGTACTTC. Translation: CASSFHRTGTGEYLNEQYF.

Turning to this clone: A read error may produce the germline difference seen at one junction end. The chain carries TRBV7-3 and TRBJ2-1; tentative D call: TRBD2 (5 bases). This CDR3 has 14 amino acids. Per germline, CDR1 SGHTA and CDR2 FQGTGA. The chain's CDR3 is CASSLKDSCNEQFF. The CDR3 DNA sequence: TGTGCCAGCAGCTTAAAGGACTCCTGCAATGAGCAGTTCTTC.

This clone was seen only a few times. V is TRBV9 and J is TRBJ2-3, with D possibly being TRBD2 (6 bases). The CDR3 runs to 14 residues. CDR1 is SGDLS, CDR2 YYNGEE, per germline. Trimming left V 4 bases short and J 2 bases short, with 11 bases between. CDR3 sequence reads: CASSPRDSTDTQYF. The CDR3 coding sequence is TGTGCCAGCAGCCCCCGGGACTCCACAGATACGCAGTATTTT.

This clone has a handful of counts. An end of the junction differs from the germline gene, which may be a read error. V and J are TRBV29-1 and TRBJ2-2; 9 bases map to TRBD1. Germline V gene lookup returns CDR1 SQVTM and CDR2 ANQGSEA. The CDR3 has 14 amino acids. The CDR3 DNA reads TGCAGCACCCGGACAGGGGAGAACGCCGGGGAGCTGTTTTTT. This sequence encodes CSTRTGENAGELFF.